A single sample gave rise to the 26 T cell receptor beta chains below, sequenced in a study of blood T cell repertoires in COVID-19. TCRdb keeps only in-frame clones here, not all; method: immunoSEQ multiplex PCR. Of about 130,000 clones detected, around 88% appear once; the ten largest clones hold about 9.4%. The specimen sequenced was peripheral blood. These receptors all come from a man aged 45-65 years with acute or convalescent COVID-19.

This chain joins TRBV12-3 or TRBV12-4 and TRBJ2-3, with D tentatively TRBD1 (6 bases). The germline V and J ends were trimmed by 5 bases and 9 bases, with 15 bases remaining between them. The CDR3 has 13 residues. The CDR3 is CASSPYRVPTQYF. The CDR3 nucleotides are TGTGCCAGCAGTCCATACAGGGTCCCGACGCAGTATTTT.

DNA for the CDR3: TGTGCCAGCAGCCTGCCGGGACAGGGGTTTCGCGGCTACACCTTC. Translated, it gives CASSLPGQGFRGYTF. The gene calls are TRBV11-2 and TRBJ1-2, with TRBD1 identical over 10 bases. Germline V CDR1 and CDR2: SGHAT, FQNNGV. The CDR3 is 15 amino acids. The J segment lost 8 bases and the V segment lost 5 bases, leaving 11 bases of the junction unmatched.

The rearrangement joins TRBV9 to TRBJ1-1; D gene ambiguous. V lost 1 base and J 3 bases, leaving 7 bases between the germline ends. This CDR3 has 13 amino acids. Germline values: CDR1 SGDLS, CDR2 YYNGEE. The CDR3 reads CASSVSTYTEAFF. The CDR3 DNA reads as TGTGCCAGCAGCGTAAGCACTTACACTGAAGCTTTCTTT.

This chain's CDR3 is CASSLAGSTDTQYF. DNA for the CDR3: TGTGCCAGCAGTCTCGCCGGTAGCACAGATACGCAGTATTTT. This chain joins TRBV6-6 and TRBJ2-3; D remains ambiguous. The CDR3 runs 14 residues. Trimming left V 5 bases short and J 0 bases short, with 9 bases between. CDR1 and CDR2 from the germline V gene are MNHNY and SVGAGI (reference sequence).

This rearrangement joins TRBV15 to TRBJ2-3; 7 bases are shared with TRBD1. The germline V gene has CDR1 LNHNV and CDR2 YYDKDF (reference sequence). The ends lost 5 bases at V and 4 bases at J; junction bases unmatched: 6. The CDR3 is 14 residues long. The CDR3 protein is CATSFRTGSDTQYF. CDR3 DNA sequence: TGTGCCACCAGCTTCCGGACAGGTTCAGATACGCAGTATTTT.

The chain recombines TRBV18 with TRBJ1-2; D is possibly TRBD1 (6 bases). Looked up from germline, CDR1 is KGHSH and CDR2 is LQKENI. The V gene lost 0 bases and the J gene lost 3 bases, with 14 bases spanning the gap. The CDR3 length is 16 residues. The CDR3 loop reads CASSPPGQSEDYGYTF. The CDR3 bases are TGTGCCAGCTCACCACCTGGACAGTCCGAGGACTATGGCTACACCTTC.

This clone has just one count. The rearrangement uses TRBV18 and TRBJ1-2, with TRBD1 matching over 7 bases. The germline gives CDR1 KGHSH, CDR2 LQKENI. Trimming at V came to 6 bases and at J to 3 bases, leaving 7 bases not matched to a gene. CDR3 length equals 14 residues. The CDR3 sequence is CASSPTGKDYGYTF. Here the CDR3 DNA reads TGTGCCAGCTCGCCGACAGGGAAAGACTATGGCTACACCTTC.

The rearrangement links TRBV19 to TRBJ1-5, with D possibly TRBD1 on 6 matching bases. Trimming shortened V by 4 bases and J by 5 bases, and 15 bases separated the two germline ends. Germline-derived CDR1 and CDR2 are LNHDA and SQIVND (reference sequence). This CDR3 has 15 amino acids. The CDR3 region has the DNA TGTGCCAGTAGTACTTTACAGGGTCAATATCAGCCCCAGCATTTT. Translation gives CASSTLQGQYQPQHF.

This CDR3 is CASSAPDYKRSSYEQYF. The CDR3 DNA reads as TGTGCCAGCAGTGCCCCAGACTACAAGCGTAGCTCCTACGAGCAGTACTTC. The chain carries TRBV6-4 and TRBJ2-7, with D possibly TRBD2 on 5 matching bases. There are 17 residues in the CDR3. The germline CDR1 and CDR2 sequences are MRHNA and SNTAGT. Trimming shortened V by 4 bases and J by 0 bases, and 19 bases separated the two germline ends.

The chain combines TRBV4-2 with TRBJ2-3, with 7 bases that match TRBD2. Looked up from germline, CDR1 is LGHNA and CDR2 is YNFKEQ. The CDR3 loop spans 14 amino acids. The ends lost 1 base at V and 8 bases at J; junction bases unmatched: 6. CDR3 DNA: TGTGCCAGCAGCCAAGCCCGGGAGGCTGGTACGCAGTATTTT. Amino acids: CASSQAREAGTQYF.

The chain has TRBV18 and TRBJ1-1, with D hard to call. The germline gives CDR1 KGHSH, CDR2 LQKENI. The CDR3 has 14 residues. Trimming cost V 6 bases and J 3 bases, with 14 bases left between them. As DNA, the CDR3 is TGTGCCAGCTCTCCGGCAGGCCCCGACACTGAAGCTTTCTTT. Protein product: CASSPAGPDTEAFF.

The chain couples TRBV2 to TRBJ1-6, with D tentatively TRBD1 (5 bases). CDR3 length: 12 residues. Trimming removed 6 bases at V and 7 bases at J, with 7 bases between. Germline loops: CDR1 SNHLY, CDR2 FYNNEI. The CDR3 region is CASRRQNSPLHF. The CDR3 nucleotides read TGTGCCAGCAGAAGACAGAATTCACCCCTCCACTTT.

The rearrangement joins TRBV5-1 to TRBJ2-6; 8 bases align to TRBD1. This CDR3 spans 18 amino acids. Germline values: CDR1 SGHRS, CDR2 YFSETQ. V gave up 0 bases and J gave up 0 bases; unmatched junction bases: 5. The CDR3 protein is CASSLGDRYNSGANVLTF. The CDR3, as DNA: TGCGCCAGCAGCTTGGGGGACAGGTACAACTCTGGGGCCAACGTCCTGACTTTC. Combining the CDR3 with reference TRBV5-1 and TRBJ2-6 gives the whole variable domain KAGVTQTPRYLIKTRGQQVTLSCSPISGHRSVSWYQQTPGQGLQFLFEYFSETQRNKGNFPGRFSGRQFSNSRSEMNVSTLELGDSALYLCASSLGDRYNSGANVLTFGAGSRLTVL.

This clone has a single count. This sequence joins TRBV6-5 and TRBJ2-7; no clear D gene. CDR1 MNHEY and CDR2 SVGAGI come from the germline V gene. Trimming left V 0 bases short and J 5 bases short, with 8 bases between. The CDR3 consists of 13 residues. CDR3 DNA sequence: TGTGCCAGCAGTTACTCGAATCAGAACGAGCAGTACTTC. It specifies CASSYSNQNEQYF.

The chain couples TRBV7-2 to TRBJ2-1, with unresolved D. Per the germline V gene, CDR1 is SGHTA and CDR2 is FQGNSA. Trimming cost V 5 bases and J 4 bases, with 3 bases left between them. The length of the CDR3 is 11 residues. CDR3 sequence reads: CASSPYNEQFF. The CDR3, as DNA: TGTGCCAGCAGCCCATACAATGAGCAGTTCTTC.

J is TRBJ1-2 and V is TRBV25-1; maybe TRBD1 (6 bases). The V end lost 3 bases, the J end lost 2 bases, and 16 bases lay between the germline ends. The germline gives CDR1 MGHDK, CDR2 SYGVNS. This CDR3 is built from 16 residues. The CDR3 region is CASSEPGANSNYGYTF. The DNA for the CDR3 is TGTGCCAGCAGTGAGCCAGGGGCGAACAGCAACTATGGCTACACCTTC.

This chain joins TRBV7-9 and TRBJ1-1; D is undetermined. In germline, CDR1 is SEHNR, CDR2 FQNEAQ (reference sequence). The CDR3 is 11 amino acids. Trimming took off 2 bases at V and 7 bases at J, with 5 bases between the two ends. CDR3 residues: CASSLYNEAFF. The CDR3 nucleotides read TGTGCCAGCAGCTTATATAATGAAGCTTTCTTT. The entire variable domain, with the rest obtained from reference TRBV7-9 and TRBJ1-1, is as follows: DTGVSQNPRHKITKRGQNVTFRCDPISEHNRLYWYRQTLGQGPEFLTYFQNEAQLEKSRLLSDRFSAERPKGSFSTLEIQRTEQGDSAMYLCASSLYNEAFFGQGTRLTVV.

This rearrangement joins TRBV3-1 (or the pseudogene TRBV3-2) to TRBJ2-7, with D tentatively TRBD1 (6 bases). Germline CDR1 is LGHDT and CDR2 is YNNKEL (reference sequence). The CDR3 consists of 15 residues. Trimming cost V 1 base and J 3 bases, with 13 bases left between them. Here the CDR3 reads CASSQGVGTNYEQYF. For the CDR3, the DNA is TGTGCCAGCAGCCAAGGGGTCGGGACAAACTACGAGCAGTACTTC.

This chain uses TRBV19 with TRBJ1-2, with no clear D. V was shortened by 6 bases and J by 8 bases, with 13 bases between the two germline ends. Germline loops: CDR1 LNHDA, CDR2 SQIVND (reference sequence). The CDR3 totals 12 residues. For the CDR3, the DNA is TGTGCCAGTAGCATCAGGAACATCGGCTACACCTTC. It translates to CASSIRNIGYTF.

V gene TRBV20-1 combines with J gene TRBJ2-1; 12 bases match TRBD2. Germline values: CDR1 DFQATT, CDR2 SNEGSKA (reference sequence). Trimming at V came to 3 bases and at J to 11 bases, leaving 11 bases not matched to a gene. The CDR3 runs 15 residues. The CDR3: CSASADGLAGPQQFF. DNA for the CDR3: TGCAGTGCTAGTGCTGACGGACTAGCGGGGCCACAGCAGTTCTTC.

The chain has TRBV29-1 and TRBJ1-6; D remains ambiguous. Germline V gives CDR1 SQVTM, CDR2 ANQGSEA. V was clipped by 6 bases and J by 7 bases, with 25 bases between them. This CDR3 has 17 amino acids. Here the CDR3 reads CSVPRALSGFRNSPLHF. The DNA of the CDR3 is TGCAGCGTCCCAAGAGCCTTATCGGGTTTTAGGAATTCACCCCTCCACTTT. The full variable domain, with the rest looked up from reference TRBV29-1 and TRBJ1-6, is SAVISQKPSRDICQRGTSLTIQCQVDSQVTMMFWYRQQPGQSLTLIATANQGSEATYESGFVIDKFPISRPNLTFSTLTVSNMSPEDSSIYLCSVPRALSGFRNSPLHFGNGTRLTVT.

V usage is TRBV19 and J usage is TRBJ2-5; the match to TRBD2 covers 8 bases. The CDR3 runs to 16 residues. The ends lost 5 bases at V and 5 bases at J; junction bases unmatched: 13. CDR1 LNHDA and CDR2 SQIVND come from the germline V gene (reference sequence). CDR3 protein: CASSVLRAGGSETQYF. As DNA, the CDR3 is TGTGCCAGTAGTGTCCTCAGGGCGGGAGGTTCGGAGACCCAGTACTTC.

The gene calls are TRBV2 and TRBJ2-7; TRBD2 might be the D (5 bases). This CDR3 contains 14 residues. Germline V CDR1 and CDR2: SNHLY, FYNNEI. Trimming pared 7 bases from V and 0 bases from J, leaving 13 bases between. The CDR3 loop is CASTEGSLSYEQYF. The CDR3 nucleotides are TGTGCCAGCACCGAGGGCAGTCTCTCCTACGAGCAGTACTTC.

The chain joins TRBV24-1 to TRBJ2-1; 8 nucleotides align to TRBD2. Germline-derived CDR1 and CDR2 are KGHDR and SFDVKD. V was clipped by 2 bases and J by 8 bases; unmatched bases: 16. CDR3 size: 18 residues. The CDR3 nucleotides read TGTGCCACCAGTGATTCCCTCACCCCGGGACTAGGCAGCGATGAGCAGTTCTTC. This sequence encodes CATSDSLTPGLGSDEQFF.

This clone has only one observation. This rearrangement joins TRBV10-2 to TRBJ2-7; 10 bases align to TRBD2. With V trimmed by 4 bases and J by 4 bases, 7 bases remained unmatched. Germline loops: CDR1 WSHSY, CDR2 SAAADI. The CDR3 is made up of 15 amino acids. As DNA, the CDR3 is TGCGCCAGCAGTGGTTTAGCGGGGGGTACTTACGAGCAGTACTTC. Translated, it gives CASSGLAGGTYEQYF.

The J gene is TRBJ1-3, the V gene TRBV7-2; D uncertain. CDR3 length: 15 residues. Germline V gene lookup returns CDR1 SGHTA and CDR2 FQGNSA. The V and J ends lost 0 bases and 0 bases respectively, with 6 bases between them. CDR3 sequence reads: CASSLARDSGNTIYF. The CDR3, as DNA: TGTGCCAGCAGCTTAGCACGGGACTCTGGAAACACCATATATTTT.